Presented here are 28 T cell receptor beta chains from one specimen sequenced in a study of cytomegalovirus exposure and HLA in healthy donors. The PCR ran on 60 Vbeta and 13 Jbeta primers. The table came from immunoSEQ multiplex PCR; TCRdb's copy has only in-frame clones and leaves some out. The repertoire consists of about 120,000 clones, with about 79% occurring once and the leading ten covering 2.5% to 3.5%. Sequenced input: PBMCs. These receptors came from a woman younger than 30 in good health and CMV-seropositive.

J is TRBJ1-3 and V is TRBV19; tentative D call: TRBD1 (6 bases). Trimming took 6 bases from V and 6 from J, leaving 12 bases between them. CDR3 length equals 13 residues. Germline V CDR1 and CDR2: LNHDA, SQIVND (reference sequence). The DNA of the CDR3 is TGTGCCAGTAGGCCCACAGGGACAAACACCATATATTTT. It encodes CASRPTGTNTIYF.

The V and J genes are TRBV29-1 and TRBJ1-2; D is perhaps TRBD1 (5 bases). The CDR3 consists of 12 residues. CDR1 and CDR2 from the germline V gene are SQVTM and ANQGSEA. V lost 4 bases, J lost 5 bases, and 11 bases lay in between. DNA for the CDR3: TGCAGCGTTGGGGGCAGTAATTATGGCTACACCTTC. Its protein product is CSVGGSNYGYTF.

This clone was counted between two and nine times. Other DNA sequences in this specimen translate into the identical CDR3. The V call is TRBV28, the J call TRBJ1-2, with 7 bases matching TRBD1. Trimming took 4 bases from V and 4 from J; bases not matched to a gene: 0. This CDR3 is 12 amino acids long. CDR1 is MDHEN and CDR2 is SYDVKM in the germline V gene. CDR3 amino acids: CASSYRGYGYTF. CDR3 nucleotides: TGTGCCAGCAGTTACAGGGGCTATGGCTACACCTTC.

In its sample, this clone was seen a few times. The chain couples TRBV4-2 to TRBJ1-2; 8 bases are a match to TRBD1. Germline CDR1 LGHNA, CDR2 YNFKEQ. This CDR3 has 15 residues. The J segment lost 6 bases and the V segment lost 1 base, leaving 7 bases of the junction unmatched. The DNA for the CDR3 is TGTGCCAGCAGCCAAGTGGGGGGACAGGCGGATGGCTACACCTTC. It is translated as CASSQVGGQADGYTF.

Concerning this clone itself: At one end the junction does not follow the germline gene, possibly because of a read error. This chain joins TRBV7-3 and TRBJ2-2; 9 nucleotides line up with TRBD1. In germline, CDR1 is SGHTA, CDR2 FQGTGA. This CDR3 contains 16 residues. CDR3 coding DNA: TGTGCCAGCAGCCTAACAGGGGGCGCGAACACCGGGGAGCTGTTTTTT. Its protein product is CASSLTGGANTGELFF.

For the CDR3, the DNA is TGTGCCAGCAGCCCAGTCCCTATCTTAGCGGGAGCCCCCTACAATGAGCAGTTCTTC. It encodes CASSPVPILAGAPYNEQFF. The gene calls are TRBV11-2 and TRBJ2-1; 9 nucleotides agree with TRBD2. Germline V gene data show CDR1 as SGHAT and CDR2 as FQNNGV. V lost 5 bases, J lost 2 bases, and 16 bases stayed unmatched. This CDR3 is built from 19 residues.

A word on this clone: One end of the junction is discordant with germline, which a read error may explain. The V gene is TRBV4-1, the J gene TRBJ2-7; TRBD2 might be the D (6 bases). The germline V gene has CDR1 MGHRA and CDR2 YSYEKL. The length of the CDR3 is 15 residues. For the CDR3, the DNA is TGCGCCAGCAGCCAAGTGCCCCTAGCGCCCCGGTTGGTGTTCTTC. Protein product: CASSQVPLAPRLVFF.

The CDR3 DNA sequence: TGCGCCAGCAACCACCCCACGACAGGGCGCTATGGCTACACCTTC. The encoded protein is CASNHPTTGRYGYTF. The V call is TRBV4-1, the J call TRBJ1-2; 7 positions match TRBD1. Germline V gene data show CDR1 as MGHRA and CDR2 as YSYEKL. The CDR3 runs 15 residues. V shed 7 bases and J 4 bases; nucleotides not matched to a gene: 12.

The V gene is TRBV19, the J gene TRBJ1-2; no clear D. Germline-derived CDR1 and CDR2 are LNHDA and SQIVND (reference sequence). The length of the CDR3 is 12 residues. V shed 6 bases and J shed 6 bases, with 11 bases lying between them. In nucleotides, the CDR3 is TGTGCCAGTAGAGACAAGGTCCATGGCTACACCTTC. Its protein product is CASRDKVHGYTF.

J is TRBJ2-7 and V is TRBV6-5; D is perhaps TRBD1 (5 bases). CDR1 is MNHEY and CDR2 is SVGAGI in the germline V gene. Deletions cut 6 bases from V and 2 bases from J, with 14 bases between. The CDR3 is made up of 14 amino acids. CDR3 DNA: TGTGCCAGCAGGGGAACAGGCACAACCTACGAGCAGTACTTC. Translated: CASRGTGTTYEQYF.

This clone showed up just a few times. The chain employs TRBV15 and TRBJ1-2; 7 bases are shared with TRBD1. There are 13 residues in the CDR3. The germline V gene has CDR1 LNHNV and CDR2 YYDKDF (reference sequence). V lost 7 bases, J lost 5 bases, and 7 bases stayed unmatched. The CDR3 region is CATNKDRAYGYTF. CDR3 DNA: TGTGCCACCAACAAAGACAGGGCTTATGGCTACACCTTC.

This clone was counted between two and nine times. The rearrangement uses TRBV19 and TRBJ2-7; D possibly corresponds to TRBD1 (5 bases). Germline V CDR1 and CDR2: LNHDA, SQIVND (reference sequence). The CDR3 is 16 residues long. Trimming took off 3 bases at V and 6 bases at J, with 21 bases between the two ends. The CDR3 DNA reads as TGTGCCAGTAGTATTTCGCCCCAGGGCGTACATGCCGAGCAGTACTTC. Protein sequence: CASSISPQGVHAEQYF. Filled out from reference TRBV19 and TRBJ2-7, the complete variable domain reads DGGITQSPKYLFRKEGQNVTLSCEQNLNHDAMYWYRQDPGQGLRLIYYSQIVNDFQKGDIAEGYSVSREKKESFPLTVTSAQKNPTAFYLCASSISPQGVHAEQYFGPGTRLTVT.

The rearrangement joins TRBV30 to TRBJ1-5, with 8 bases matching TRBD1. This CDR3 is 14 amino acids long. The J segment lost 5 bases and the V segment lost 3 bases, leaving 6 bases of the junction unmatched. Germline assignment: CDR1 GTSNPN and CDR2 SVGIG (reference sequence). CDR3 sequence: CAWRPGQDYQPQHF. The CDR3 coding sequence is TGTGCCTGGAGGCCGGGACAGGATTATCAGCCCCAGCATTTT.

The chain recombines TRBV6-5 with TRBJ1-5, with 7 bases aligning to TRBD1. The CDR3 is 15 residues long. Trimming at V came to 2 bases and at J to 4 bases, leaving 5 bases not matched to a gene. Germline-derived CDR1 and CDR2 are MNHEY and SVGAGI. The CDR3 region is CASSYTGTANQPQHF. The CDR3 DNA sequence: TGTGCCAGCAGTTACACCGGGACAGCTAATCAGCCCCAGCATTTT.

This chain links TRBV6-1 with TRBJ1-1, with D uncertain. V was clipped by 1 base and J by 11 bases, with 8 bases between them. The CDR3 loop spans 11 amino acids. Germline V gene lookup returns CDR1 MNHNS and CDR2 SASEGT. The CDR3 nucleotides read TGTGCCAGCAGTGAAGGAGGGAGCGCTTTCTTT. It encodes CASSEGGSAFF.

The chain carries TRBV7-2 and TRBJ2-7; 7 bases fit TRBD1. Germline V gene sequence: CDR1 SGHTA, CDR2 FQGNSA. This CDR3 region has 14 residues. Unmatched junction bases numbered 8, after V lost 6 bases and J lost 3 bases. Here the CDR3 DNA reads TGTGCCAGCAGTCCTCGGGCAGGGGGCTACGAGCAGTACTTC. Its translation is CASSPRAGGYEQYF.

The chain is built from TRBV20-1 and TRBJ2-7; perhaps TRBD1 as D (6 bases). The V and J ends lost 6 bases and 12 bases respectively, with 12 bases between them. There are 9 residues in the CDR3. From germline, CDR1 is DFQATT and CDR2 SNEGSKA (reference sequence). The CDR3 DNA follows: TGCAGTGCCTTACAGGGAGCGTACTTC. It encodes CSALQGAYF.

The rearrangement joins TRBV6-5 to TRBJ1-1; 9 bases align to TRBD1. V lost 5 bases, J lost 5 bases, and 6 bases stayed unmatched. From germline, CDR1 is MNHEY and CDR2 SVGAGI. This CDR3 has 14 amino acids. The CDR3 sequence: CASSAQGARTEAFF. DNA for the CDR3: TGTGCCAGCAGTGCACAGGGGGCGCGTACTGAAGCTTTCTTT.

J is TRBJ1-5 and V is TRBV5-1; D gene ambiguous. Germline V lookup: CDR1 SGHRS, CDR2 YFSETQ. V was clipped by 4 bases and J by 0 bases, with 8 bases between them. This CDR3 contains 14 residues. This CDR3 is CASSPENSNQPQHF. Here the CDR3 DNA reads TGCGCCAGCAGCCCTGAGAATAGCAATCAGCCCCAGCATTTT.

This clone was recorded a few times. CDR3 bases: TGTGCCAGCAGTCTGGACAGTAACAATGAGCAGTTCTTC. Encoded protein: CASSLDSNNEQFF. The V gene is TRBV6-1, the J gene TRBJ2-1; a weak D match, TRBD1 (6 bases). Trimming cost V 5 bases and J 5 bases, with 10 bases left between them. The germline V gene encodes CDR1 MNHNS and CDR2 SASEGT. The CDR3 spans 13 residues.

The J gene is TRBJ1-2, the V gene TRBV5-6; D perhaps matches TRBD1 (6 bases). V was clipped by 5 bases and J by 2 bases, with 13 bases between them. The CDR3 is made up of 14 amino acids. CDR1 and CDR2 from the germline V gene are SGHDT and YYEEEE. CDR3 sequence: CASSLRDTNYGYTF. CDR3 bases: TGTGCCAGCAGTCTCCGGGACACCAACTATGGCTACACCTTC.

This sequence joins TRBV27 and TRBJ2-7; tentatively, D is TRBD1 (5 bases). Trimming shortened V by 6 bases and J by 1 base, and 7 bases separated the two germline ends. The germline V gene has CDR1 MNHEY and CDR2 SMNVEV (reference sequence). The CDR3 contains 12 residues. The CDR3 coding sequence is TGTGCCAGCAGAGGGGAATCCTACGAGCAGTACTTC. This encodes CASRGESYEQYF.

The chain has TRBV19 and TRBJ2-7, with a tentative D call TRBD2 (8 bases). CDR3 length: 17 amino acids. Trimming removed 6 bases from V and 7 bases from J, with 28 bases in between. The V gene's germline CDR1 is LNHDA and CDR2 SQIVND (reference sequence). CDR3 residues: CASSIIQGRAGVQEQYF. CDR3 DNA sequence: TGTGCCAGTAGCATCATACAGGGGCGAGCGGGAGTCCAAGAGCAGTACTTC.

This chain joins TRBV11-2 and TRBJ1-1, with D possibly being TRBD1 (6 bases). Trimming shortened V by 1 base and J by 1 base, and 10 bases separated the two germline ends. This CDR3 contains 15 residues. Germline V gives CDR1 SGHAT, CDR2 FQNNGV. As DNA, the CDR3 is TGTGCCAGCAGCTTAGCGGGGACAAGGAACACTGAAGCTTTCTTT. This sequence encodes CASSLAGTRNTEAFF.

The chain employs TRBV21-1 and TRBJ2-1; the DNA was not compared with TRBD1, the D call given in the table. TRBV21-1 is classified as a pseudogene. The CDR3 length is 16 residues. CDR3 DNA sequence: TGTGCCAGCAGCAAAGAGGCAGGGGGCTCCTACAATGAGCAGTTCTTC. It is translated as CASSKEAGGSYNEQFF.

The CDR3 nucleotides read TGTGCCACCAGCAGATCCCGGGACAGGAATTGGCCCCAGCATTTT. It yields the protein CATSRSRDRNWPQHF. The chain couples TRBV15 to TRBJ1-5, with 8 bases that match TRBD1. The CDR3 totals 15 residues. Germline CDR1 LNHNV, CDR2 YYDKDF (reference sequence). V lost 2 bases to trimming and J lost 9 bases; unmatched junction nucleotides: 9.

CDR3 protein: CASSLPSGNTDTQYF. The CDR3 bases are TGCGCCAGCAGCTTGCCTAGCGGGAACACAGATACGCAGTATTTT. The rearrangement uses TRBV5-1 and TRBJ2-3; 9 positions match TRBD2. With 1 base clipped from V and 2 bases from J, the junction kept 2 bases outside the gene matches. CDR3 length equals 15 residues. Looked up from germline, CDR1 is SGHRS and CDR2 is YFSETQ.

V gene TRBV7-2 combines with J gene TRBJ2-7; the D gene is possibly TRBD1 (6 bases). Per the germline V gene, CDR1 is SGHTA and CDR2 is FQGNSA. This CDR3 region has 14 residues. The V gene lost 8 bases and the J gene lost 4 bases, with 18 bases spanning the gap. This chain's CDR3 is CASGRGRGFYEQYF. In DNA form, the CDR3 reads TGTGCCAGCGGCCGGGGCAGGGGCTTTTACGAGCAGTACTTC.